This T cell receptor beta chain was retrieved from a study of glioma-infiltrating T cells after dendritic cell vaccination. Measured with immunoSEQ multiplex PCR; TCRdb has only the in-frame clones, and not every one. The table includes about 100,000 clones, around 80% detected once. The CDR3 is 15 residues long. Germline lookup yields CDR1 MNHNY and CDR2 SVGAGI (reference sequence). V was pared by 5 bases and J by 6 bases, with 11 bases of the junction left unmatched. All glioblastoma patients lacked an isocitrate dehydrogenase mutation. The receptor comes from a human donor with glioblastoma. Source: blood, taken before dendritic cell vaccination. V gene TRBV6-6 combines with J gene TRBJ1-2; TRBD1 matches at 8 bases. Written as DNA, the CDR3 is TGTGCCAGCAGTAAACCGGGACAGGAGGCTCATGGCTACACCTTC. It translates to CASSKPGQEAHGYTF.